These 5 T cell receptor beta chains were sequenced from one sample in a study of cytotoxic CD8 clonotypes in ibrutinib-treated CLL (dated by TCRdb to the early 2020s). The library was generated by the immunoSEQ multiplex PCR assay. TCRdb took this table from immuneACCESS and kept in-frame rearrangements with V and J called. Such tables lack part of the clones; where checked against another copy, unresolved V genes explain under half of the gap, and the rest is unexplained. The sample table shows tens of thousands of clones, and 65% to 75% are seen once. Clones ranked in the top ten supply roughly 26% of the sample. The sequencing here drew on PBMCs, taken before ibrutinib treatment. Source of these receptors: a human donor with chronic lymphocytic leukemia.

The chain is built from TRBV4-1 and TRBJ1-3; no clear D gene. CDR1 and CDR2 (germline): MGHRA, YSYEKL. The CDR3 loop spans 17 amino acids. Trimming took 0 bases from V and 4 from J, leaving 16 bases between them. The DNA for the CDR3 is TGCGCCAGCAGCCAAGATCTCCTTTCCGGTTCCGGAAACACCATATATTTT. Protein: CASSQDLLSGSGNTIYF.

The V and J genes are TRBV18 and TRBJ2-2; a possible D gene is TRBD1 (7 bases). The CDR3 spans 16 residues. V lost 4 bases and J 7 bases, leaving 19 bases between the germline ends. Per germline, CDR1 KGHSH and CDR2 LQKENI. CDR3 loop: CASSRRRDSRVGELFF. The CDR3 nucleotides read TGTGCCAGCTCACGCCGGCGGGACAGCCGCGTCGGGGAGCTGTTTTTT.

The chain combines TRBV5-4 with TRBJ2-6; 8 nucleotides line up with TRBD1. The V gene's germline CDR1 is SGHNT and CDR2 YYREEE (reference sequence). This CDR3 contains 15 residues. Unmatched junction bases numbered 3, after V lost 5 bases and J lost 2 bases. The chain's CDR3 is CASSSQGAGANVLTF. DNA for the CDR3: TGTGCCAGCAGTTCACAGGGGGCTGGGGCCAACGTCCTGACTTTC.

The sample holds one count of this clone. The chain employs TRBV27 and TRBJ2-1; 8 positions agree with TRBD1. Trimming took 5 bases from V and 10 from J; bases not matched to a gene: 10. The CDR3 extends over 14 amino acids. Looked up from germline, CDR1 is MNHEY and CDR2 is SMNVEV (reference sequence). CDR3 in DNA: TGTGCCAGCAGTACAAACCGGGACAGGAAAGAGCAGTTCTTC. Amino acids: CASSTNRDRKEQFF.

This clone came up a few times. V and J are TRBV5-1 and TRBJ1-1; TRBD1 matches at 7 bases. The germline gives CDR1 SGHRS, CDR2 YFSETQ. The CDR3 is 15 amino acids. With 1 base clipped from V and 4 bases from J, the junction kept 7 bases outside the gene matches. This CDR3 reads CASSLKEGAITEAFF. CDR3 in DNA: TGCGCCAGCAGCTTGAAAGAGGGGGCGATCACTGAAGCTTTCTTT.